The clone carrying this T cell receptor (beta chain) has a handful of counts. The antigen is unknown. Given a much more abundant clone one base away, this may be a read error. With a J-beta primer mix and a sample-barcoded 5' primer, a second PCR ran about 6 to 11 cycles. TCRdb itself ran the 5' RACE reads through MiXCR, one entry per CDR3 protein. The repertoire consists of 870,000 or so distinct CDR3 sequences, with 29% occurring once and the leading ten covering 15% to 20%. The draw of peripheral blood yielded about 10 milliliters from each donor. Per the germline V gene, CDR1 is SGHTA and CDR2 is FQGNSA. The CDR3 runs 14 residues. This sample is part of a study of blood T cells in healthy people across ages. Broader study findings: Higher diversity and more naive CD4+ cells were features of long-lived donors, compared to aged donors.

The chain is built from TRBV7-2 and TRBJ2-6, with a weak D call TRBD1 (5 bases). The clonotype was recovered from an elderly woman in good health. Input material: blood. The CDR3 loop is CASSRVSGANVRTF. The CDR3 bases are TGTGCCAGCAGCCGAGTATCTGGGGCCAACGTCCGGACTTTC.